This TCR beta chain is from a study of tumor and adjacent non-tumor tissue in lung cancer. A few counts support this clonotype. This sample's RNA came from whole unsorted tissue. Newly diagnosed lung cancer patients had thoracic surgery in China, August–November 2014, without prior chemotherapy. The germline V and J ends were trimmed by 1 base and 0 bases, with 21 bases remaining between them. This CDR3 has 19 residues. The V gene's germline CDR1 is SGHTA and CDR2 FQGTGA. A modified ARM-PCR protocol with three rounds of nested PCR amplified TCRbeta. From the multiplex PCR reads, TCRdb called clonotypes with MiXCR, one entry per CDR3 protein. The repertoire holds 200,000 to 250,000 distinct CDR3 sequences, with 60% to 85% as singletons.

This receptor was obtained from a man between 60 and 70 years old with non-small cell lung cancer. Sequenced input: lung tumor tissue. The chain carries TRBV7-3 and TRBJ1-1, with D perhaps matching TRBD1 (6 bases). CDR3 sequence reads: CASSLRPIEGRGMNTEAFF. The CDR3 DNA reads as TGTGCCAGCAGCTTAAGGCCGATAGAGGGTAGGGGGATGAACACTGAAGCTTTCTTT. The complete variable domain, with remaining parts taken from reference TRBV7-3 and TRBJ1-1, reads GAGVSQTPSNKVTEKGKYVELRCDPISGHTALYWYRQSLGQGPEFLIYFQGTGAADDSGLPNDRFFAVRPEGSVSTLKIQRTERGDSAVYLCASSLRPIEGRGMNTEAFFGQGTRLTVV.